One and the same sample provided the 22 T cell receptor beta chains below, sequenced in a study of shared clonotypes between healthy human individuals. Here immunoSEQ multiplex PCR was the method, and the copy in TCRdb shows in-frame clones only, minus some. The table includes hundreds of thousands of clones, less than 80% detected once. The sequenced material came from memory CD4+ T cells sorted from blood. Subset of the sample: CD45RA-negative fraction. These receptors all come from a woman aged 25 to 39 in good health.

The chain employs TRBV18 and TRBJ2-1, with D hard to call. Germline-derived CDR1 and CDR2 are KGHSH and LQKENI. Trimming shortened V by 6 bases and J by 9 bases, and 15 bases separated the two germline ends. This CDR3 region has 13 residues. This chain's CDR3 is CASSPSSPPEQFF. CDR3 DNA: TGTGCCAGCTCGCCATCAAGCCCCCCTGAGCAGTTCTTC.

There are many counts of this clone. This sample includes further DNA sequences coding for the same CDR3. The chain carries TRBV5-1 and TRBJ2-3; no definite D call. The V end lost 1 base, the J end lost 0 bases, and 9 bases lay between the germline ends. The CDR3 length is 15 residues. The V gene's germline CDR1 is SGHRS and CDR2 YFSETQ. DNA for the CDR3: TGCGCCAGCAGCTTGAGTACAGTGAGCACAGATACGCAGTATTTT. This gives the protein CASSLSTVSTDTQYF.

This clone came up a few times. V usage is TRBV6-5 and J usage is TRBJ2-7; 9 positions match TRBD1. Trimming at V came to 6 bases and at J to 7 bases, leaving 10 bases not matched to a gene. The CDR3 is 14 amino acids. Looked up from germline, CDR1 is MNHEY and CDR2 is SVGAGI. This CDR3 reads CASSIQQGAGEQYF. CDR3 nucleotides: TGTGCCAGCAGCATACAACAGGGGGCGGGAGAGCAGTACTTC.

The CDR3 DNA reads as TGCGCCAGCAGCCGGGGGACAGGGGACTCCTACGAGCAGTACTTC. Translation gives CASSRGTGDSYEQYF. The chain joins TRBV5-1 to TRBJ2-7; the match to TRBD1 covers 10 bases. The CDR3 totals 15 residues. Germline V gene data show CDR1 as SGHRS and CDR2 as YFSETQ. J lost 0 bases, V lost 4 bases, and 4 bases had no gene match.

The chain carries TRBV6-5 and TRBJ2-7; D is possibly TRBD2 (6 bases). Germline loops: CDR1 MNHEY, CDR2 SVGAGI. The CDR3 totals 15 residues. Between the trimmed V and J ends, which lost 4 bases and 3 bases, there was a span of 16 bases. Here the CDR3 reads CASSSTQAGYYEQYF. The CDR3 region has the DNA TGTGCCAGCAGTTCCACTCAGGCGGGATACTACGAGCAGTACTTC.

On this clone itself: Other DNA sequences in the same sample also yield this CDR3. V gene TRBV7-9 combines with J gene TRBJ2-1; 9 nucleotides align to TRBD2. In germline, CDR1 is SEHNR, CDR2 FQNEAQ (reference sequence). The CDR3 has 15 residues. J lost 5 bases, V lost 3 bases, and 5 bases had no gene match. The CDR3 spells CASSLGLAGNNEQFF. As DNA, the CDR3 is TGTGCCAGCAGCTTGGGTCTAGCGGGAAACAATGAGCAGTTCTTC.

This rearrangement joins TRBV5-8 to TRBJ1-1, with D perhaps TRBD1 (6 bases). The V gene's germline CDR1 is SGHTS and CDR2 YDEGEE. Between the trimmed V and J ends, which lost 2 bases and 11 bases, there was a span of 10 bases. This CDR3 has 11 amino acids. The chain's CDR3 is CASSFQGYAFF. DNA for the CDR3: TGTGCCAGCAGCTTCCAGGGGTACGCTTTCTTT.

This chain connects TRBV6-1 to TRBJ2-7; possible D gene TRBD2, 6 bases. V was pared by 2 bases and J by 3 bases, with 17 bases between. Germline CDR1 reads MNHNS; CDR2 reads SASEGT. The CDR3 consists of 16 residues. CDR3 DNA: TGTGCCAGCAGTGAATTGGAGTACGCGGGATACTACGAGCAGTACTTC. It codes for CASSELEYAGYYEQYF.

The genes are TRBV29-1 and TRBJ2-5; no definite D call. Trimming left V 6 bases short and J 0 bases short, with 5 bases between. Per germline, CDR1 SQVTM and CDR2 ANQGSEA. The CDR3 spans 11 residues. For the CDR3, the DNA is TGCAGCGTCGCAAACCAAGAGACCCAGTACTTC. Amino acid sequence: CSVANQETQYF. Filled out from reference TRBV29-1 and TRBJ2-5, the complete variable domain reads SAVISQKPSRDICQRGTSLTIQCQVDSQVTMMFWYRQQPGQSLTLIATANQGSEATYESGFVIDKFPISRPNLTFSTLTVSNMSPEDSSIYLCSVANQETQYFGPGTRLLVL.

Points on this clone: Within the sample, other DNA sequences also encode this same CDR3. J is TRBJ1-1 and V is TRBV2, with 8 nucleotides matching TRBD1. The CDR3 contains 13 residues. J was trimmed by 1 base and V by 8 bases; bases with no gene match: 3. CDR1 SNHLY and CDR2 FYNNEI come from the germline V gene. Here the CDR3 DNA reads TGTGCCAGCCGCGGACAGGGGAACACTGAAGCTTTCTTT. It specifies CASRGQGNTEAFF. Variable domain in full (rest from reference TRBV2 and TRBJ1-1): EPEVTQTPSHQVTQMGQEVILRCVPISNHLYFYWYRQILGQKVEFLVSFYNNEISEKSEIFDDQFSVERPDGSNFTLKIRSTKLEDSAMYFCASRGQGNTEAFFGQGTRLTVV.

The chain employs TRBV21-1 and TRBJ2-7. TRBV21-1 is a pseudogene. The CDR3 has 15 residues. DNA of the CDR3: TGTGCCAGCAGCTTTTGGGGACCGAGCTCCTACGAGCAGTACTTC. Protein sequence: CASSFWGPSSYEQYF.

A word on this clone: The same CDR3 is also encoded by other DNA sequences in this sample. V usage is TRBV11-2 and J usage is TRBJ1-1; TRBD1 is a possible D gene (5 bases). The CDR3 covers 13 residues. V was shortened by 1 base and J by 3 bases, with 6 bases between the two germline ends. Per the germline V gene, CDR1 is SGHAT and CDR2 is FQNNGV. The CDR3: CASSLAGYTEAFF. The CDR3 DNA is TGTGCCAGCAGCTTAGCAGGGTACACTGAAGCTTTCTTT.

This clone showed up just a few times. CDR3 in DNA: TGCGCCAGCAGCCAATGGGCCGAGGCGGCTGGGGCCAACGTCCTGACTTTC. Its protein is CASSQWAEAAGANVLTF. V and J are TRBV4-1 and TRBJ2-6; D not resolved. Trimming took off 2 bases at V and 2 bases at J, with 13 bases between the two ends. The CDR3 runs to 17 residues. Germline-derived CDR1 and CDR2 are MGHRA and YSYEKL.

The chain links TRBV19 to TRBJ2-3, with TRBD1 identical over 7 bases. After removal of 4 bases from V and 1 base from J, the junction contained 2 bases not matched to a gene. Germline assignment: CDR1 LNHDA and CDR2 SQIVND (reference sequence). This CDR3 spans 14 amino acids. The CDR3 DNA reads as TGTGCCAGTAGTAACACAGGGGGCACAGATACGCAGTATTTT. Its translation is CASSNTGGTDTQYF.

The V and J genes are TRBV7-9 and TRBJ2-7; TRBD2 matches 7 bases. V was pared by 3 bases and J by 3 bases, with 8 bases of the junction left unmatched. Germline V gives CDR1 SEHNR, CDR2 FQNEAQ (reference sequence). This CDR3 region has 15 residues. The CDR3 sequence: CASSFTGTTLYEQYF. The CDR3 coding sequence is TGTGCCAGCAGCTTCACCGGGACTACCCTCTACGAGCAGTACTTC.

The sample holds a few counts of this clone. V gene TRBV28 combines with J gene TRBJ2-7, with D unclear. CDR1 is MDHEN, CDR2 SYDVKM, per germline. The CDR3 is 12 amino acids. V lost 7 bases and J lost 2, with 9 bases in between. Written as DNA, the CDR3 is TGTGCCAGCATTGGGAATGCCTACGAGCAGTACTTC. Translated: CASIGNAYEQYF.

This clone occurred once. The V and J genes are TRBV7-7 and TRBJ2-1; no firm D call. Per the germline V gene, CDR1 is SSHAT and CDR2 is FNYEAQ (reference sequence). CDR3 size: 13 residues. Trimming took off 3 bases at V and 7 bases at J, with 10 bases between the two ends. CDR3 coding DNA: TGTGCCAGCAGCTTGATAGGCGTGAATGAGCAGTTCTTC. Protein sequence: CASSLIGVNEQFF.

This clone was detected a few times. The chain employs TRBV2 and TRBJ2-7, with D hard to call. CDR3 length: 11 amino acids. The germline V gene has CDR1 SNHLY and CDR2 FYNNEI. Trimming took off 2 bases at V and 6 bases at J, with 5 bases between the two ends. CDR3: CASSEFLEQYF. The CDR3, as DNA: TGTGCCAGCAGTGAATTTCTCGAGCAGTACTTC.

The chain employs TRBV4-2 and TRBJ1-4; 7 bases are shared with TRBD1. Losses at the gene ends were 0 bases for V and 7 bases for J; bases not matched to a gene: 5. This CDR3 spans 15 amino acids. Germline CDR1 LGHNA, CDR2 YNFKEQ. CDR3 in DNA: TGTGCCAGCAGCCAAGAGACAGGGCGGGGTGAAAAACTGTTTTTT. It yields the protein CASSQETGRGEKLFF.

The chain carries TRBV4-1 and TRBJ2-3; 16 bases line up with TRBD2. The V gene's germline CDR1 is MGHRA and CDR2 YSYEKL. V lost 6 bases to trimming and J lost 4 bases; unmatched junction nucleotides: 1. CDR3 size: 15 residues. The CDR3 region has the DNA TGCGCCAGCAGGGGACTAGCGGGAGGGGCAGATACGCAGTATTTT. It is translated as CASRGLAGGADTQYF.

J is TRBJ2-7 and V is TRBV7-2; D not resolved. This CDR3 has 15 residues. V lost 5 bases to trimming and J lost 0 bases, with 14 bases between them. Germline CDR1 SGHTA, CDR2 FQGNSA. The CDR3 region has the DNA TGTGCCAGCAGCCTCGGGCAGGCTAGCTCCTACGAGCAGTACTTC. It encodes CASSLGQASSYEQYF. Looking up the rest from reference TRBV7-2 and TRBJ2-7 gives the full variable domain: GAGVSQSPSNKVTEKGKDVELRCDPISGHTALYWYRQSLGQGLEFLIYFQGNSAPDKSGLPSDRFSAERTGGSVSTLTIQRTQQEDSAVYLCASSLGQASSYEQYFGPGTRLTVT.

The chain has TRBV28 and TRBJ2-3, with D possibly being TRBD2 (6 bases). Germline assignment: CDR1 MDHEN and CDR2 SYDVKM. V lost 3 bases to trimming and J lost 5 bases, with 18 bases between them. This CDR3 has 16 amino acids. The CDR3 DNA sequence: TGTGCCAGCAGTTTCCGCGGGGCAGGGCGGGGAGATACGCAGTATTTT. This gives the protein CASSFRGAGRGDTQYF.